One sample yielded the 12 T cell receptor beta chains listed below, sequenced in a study of cytomegalovirus exposure and HLA in healthy donors. Primers included in the PCR were 60 Vbeta and 13 Jbeta primers. Some clones are missing from TCRdb's copy, which holds only in-frame ones; the method was immunoSEQ multiplex PCR. Of approximately 170,000 clones in the sample, approximately 83% are singletons; the top ten hold more than 1%. Specimen: PBMCs. Receptors originate from a boy between 2 and 10 years old in good health and CMV-seronegative.

V usage is TRBV29-1 and J usage is TRBJ1-1; 7 bases line up with TRBD1. Trimming cost V 7 bases and J 0 bases; bases outside gene matches: 8. Germline V gene data show CDR1 as SQVTM and CDR2 as ANQGSEA. The CDR3 covers 14 residues. The CDR3 region is CSARGTAVNTEAFF. CDR3 bases: TGCAGCGCTCGAGGGACAGCCGTGAACACTGAAGCTTTCTTT.

This chain uses TRBV27 with TRBJ1-4; D is perhaps TRBD1 (5 bases). This CDR3 contains 18 residues. CDR1 is MNHEY, CDR2 SMNVEV, per germline (reference sequence). The V end lost 0 bases, the J end lost 3 bases, and 17 bases lay between the germline ends. CDR3 sequence: CASSLSATAHSSNEKLFF. CDR3 nucleotide sequence: TGTGCCAGCAGTTTATCGGCGACAGCCCATTCTTCTAATGAAAAACTGTTTTTT.

V and J are TRBV5-1 and TRBJ2-7; TRBD2 agrees at 10 bases. The CDR3 spans 15 residues. The V and J ends lost 0 bases and 7 bases, in that order; junction bases with no gene match: 7. Looked up from germline, CDR1 is SGHRS and CDR2 is YFSETQ. The CDR3 sequence is CASSLVASGSTEQYF. For the CDR3, the DNA is TGCGCCAGCAGCTTGGTGGCTAGCGGGAGTACGGAGCAGTACTTC.

The genes are TRBV18 and TRBJ2-1; D ambiguous. V dropped 0 bases and J dropped 0 bases, with 6 bases sitting between them. Per germline, CDR1 KGHSH and CDR2 LQKENI. This CDR3 is 15 amino acids long. The CDR3 protein is CASSPPTSSYNEQFF. The CDR3 nucleotides read TGTGCCAGCTCACCACCGACAAGCTCCTACAATGAGCAGTTCTTC.

The chain couples TRBV9 to TRBJ2-1, with 10 bases that match TRBD2. The V gene end was trimmed by 0 bases and the J gene end by 0 bases; junction bases not matched to a gene: 9. The CDR3 runs 19 residues. CDR1 and CDR2 (germline): SGDLS, YYNGEE. CDR3 sequence reads: CASSVGPGLAPSSYNEQFF. The CDR3 bases are TGTGCCAGCAGCGTAGGCCCGGGACTAGCGCCAAGCTCCTACAATGAGCAGTTCTTC.

The V and J genes are TRBV7-2 and TRBJ1-2; possible D gene TRBD1, 5 bases. The germline V gene encodes CDR1 SGHTA and CDR2 FQGNSA. The CDR3 is 13 residues long. The V end lost 0 bases, the J end lost 11 bases, and 13 bases lay between the germline ends. CDR3 nucleotides: TGTGCCAGCAGCTTAGCGGGGCGTCGAATATACACCTTC. The encoded protein is CASSLAGRRIYTF.

The rearrangement links TRBV5-5 to TRBJ2-2; perhaps TRBD2 as D (6 bases). The V end lost 6 bases, the J end lost 4 bases, and 16 bases lay between the germline ends. This CDR3 has 15 amino acids. Per the germline V gene, CDR1 is SGHKS and CDR2 is YYEKEE (reference sequence). CDR3 coding DNA: TGTGCCAGCACCCTCTGGGACTCTTCCACCGGGGAGCTGTTTTTT. Protein sequence: CASTLWDSSTGELFF. The complete variable domain, with remaining parts taken from reference TRBV5-5 and TRBJ2-2, reads DAGVTQSPTHLIKTRGQQVTLRCSPISGHKSVSWYQQVLGQGPQFIFQYYEKEERGRGNFPDRFSARQFPNYSSELNVNALLLGDSALYLCASTLWDSSTGELFFGEGSRLTVL.

This rearrangement joins TRBV7-8 to TRBJ2-7; 10 bases fit TRBD2. Germline V CDR1 and CDR2: SGHVS, FQNEAQ. The CDR3 has 18 residues. J lost 4 bases, V lost 5 bases, and 17 bases had no gene match. The chain's CDR3 is CASSLLGTSVPSGYEQYF. The DNA for the CDR3 is TGTGCCAGCAGCCTCTTAGGGACTAGCGTACCGTCGGGGTACGAGCAGTACTTC.

The V call is TRBV5-6, the J call TRBJ2-7; 11 bases fit TRBD2. V was clipped by 2 bases and J by 4 bases; unmatched bases: 2. The CDR3 is 14 residues long. The germline V gene has CDR1 SGHDT and CDR2 YYEEEE. CDR3 residues: CASSFTSGSYEQYF. For the CDR3, the DNA is TGTGCCAGCAGCTTTACTAGCGGGAGTTACGAGCAGTACTTC.

The rearrangement links TRBV5-1 to TRBJ2-7; TRBD1 matches at 10 bases. CDR1 and CDR2 (germline): SGHRS, YFSETQ. J lost 5 bases, V lost 1 base, and 6 bases had no gene match. This CDR3 region has 15 residues. The CDR3 DNA reads TGCGCCAGCAGCTTGCGAGGGGACAGGGGCAACGAGCAGTACTTC. This translates into CASSLRGDRGNEQYF.

This sequence joins TRBV2 and TRBJ1-3, with 7 bases identical to TRBD1. The V and J ends lost 6 bases and 0 bases, in that order; junction bases with no gene match: 11. Germline V lookup: CDR1 SNHLY, CDR2 FYNNEI. CDR3 length equals 17 residues. The DNA of the CDR3 is TGTGCCAGCAGCCCAGGGACAGTGGCCTTCTCTGGAAACACCATATATTTT. Its protein is CASSPGTVAFSGNTIYF. Looking up the rest from reference TRBV2 and TRBJ1-3 gives the full variable domain: EPEVTQTPSHQVTQMGQEVILRCVPISNHLYFYWYRQILGQKVEFLVSFYNNEISEKSEIFDDQFSVERPDGSNFTLKIRSTKLEDSAMYFCASSPGTVAFSGNTIYFGEGSWLTVV.

In this sample, this clone turned up a few times. The gene calls are TRBV11-3 and TRBJ2-1, with 9 bases that match TRBD2. The CDR3 is 16 amino acids. Germline lookup yields CDR1 SGHNT and CDR2 YENEEA. Unmatched junction bases numbered 9, after V lost 3 bases and J lost 6 bases. This CDR3 reads CASSFTTAGGFNEQFF. In DNA, the CDR3 is TGTGCCAGCAGCTTTACCACGGCGGGAGGGTTCAATGAGCAGTTCTTC. Combining the CDR3 with reference TRBV11-3 and TRBJ2-1 gives the whole variable domain EAGVVQSPRYKIIEKKQPVAFWCNPISGHNTLYWYLQNLGQGPELLIRYENEEAVDDSQLPKDRFSAERLKGVDSTLKIQPAELGDSAVYLCASSFTTAGGFNEQFFGPGTRLTVL.